This passage covers 7 T cell receptor beta chains from one sample sequenced in a study of cytomegalovirus exposure and HLA in healthy donors. PCR used 60 Vbeta primers and 13 Jbeta primers. Only in-frame clones appear in the TCRdb table, and some are missing; sequencing was by immunoSEQ multiplex PCR. This sample has approximately 81,000 clones, with around four fifths found just once. The sequencing input was PBMCs. These receptors all stem from a woman in her forties or fifties in good health and CMV-seropositive.

This rearrangement joins TRBV5-5 to TRBJ2-5; 9 nucleotides match TRBD1. V was pared by 4 bases and J by 5 bases, with 12 bases of the junction left unmatched. CDR3 length equals 16 residues. The germline V gene has CDR1 SGHKS and CDR2 YYEKEE (reference sequence). The CDR3, as DNA: TGTGCCAGCAGCACCCGACTCGGACAGGGGCGGGAGACCCAGTACTTC. Amino acid sequence: CASSTRLGQGRETQYF. Complete variable domain (other parts from reference TRBV5-5 and TRBJ2-5): DAGVTQSPTHLIKTRGQQVTLRCSPISGHKSVSWYQQVLGQGPQFIFQYYEKEERGRGNFPDRFSARQFPNYSSELNVNALLLGDSALYLCASSTRLGQGRETQYFGPGTRLLVL.

The gene calls are TRBV28 and TRBJ2-7, with TRBD2 matching 7 bases. Germline V gives CDR1 MDHEN, CDR2 SYDVKM. The junction had 12 bases not matched to a gene; V was cut back by 7 bases and J by 3 bases. The CDR3 length is 15 residues. The CDR3 region has the DNA TGTGCCAGCACTGGTCCGGGACTATCGAACTACGAGCAGTACTTC. It is translated as CASTGPGLSNYEQYF.

The chain combines TRBV30 with TRBJ2-7, with 16 positions matching TRBD2. CDR1 is GTSNPN, CDR2 SVGIG, per germline (reference sequence). This CDR3 has 14 residues. V trimming: 7 bases; J trimming: 5 bases; junction bases outside the gene matches: 5. The CDR3 DNA reads as TGTGCCTCACCGGGACTAGCGGGAGGGGACGAGCAGTACTTC. The encoded protein is CASPGLAGGDEQYF.

V is TRBV13 and J is TRBJ1-6; a weak D match, TRBD1 (6 bases). Trimming shortened V by 6 bases and J by 6 bases, and 18 bases separated the two germline ends. The CDR3 sequence is 16 residues long. In germline, CDR1 is PRHDT, CDR2 FYEKMQ (reference sequence). This chain's CDR3 is CASSPLRDRSNSPLHF. CDR3 coding DNA: TGTGCCAGCAGTCCATTGCGAGACAGGAGTAATTCACCCCTCCACTTT.

The chain carries TRBV19 and TRBJ2-7, with TRBD1 matching 7 bases. CDR3 length: 17 amino acids. The germline gives CDR1 LNHDA, CDR2 SQIVND (reference sequence). Germline trimming cut 1 base from V and 3 bases from J; bases unmatched to any gene: 12. The CDR3 here is CASSIATGDTYHYEQYF. The CDR3 DNA follows: TGTGCCAGTAGTATAGCTACAGGGGATACCTATCACTACGAGCAGTACTTC. Using reference TRBV19 and TRBJ2-7 for the parts outside the CDR3, the full variable domain is DGGITQSPKYLFRKEGQNVTLSCEQNLNHDAMYWYRQDPGQGLRLIYYSQIVNDFQKGDIAEGYSVSREKKESFPLTVTSAQKNPTAFYLCASSIATGDTYHYEQYFGPGTRLTVT.

CDR3 DNA sequence: TGTGCCAGCAGTTTTCTGAGTAATGAAAAACTGTTTTTT. Translation: CASSFLSNEKLFF. The chain recombines TRBV27 with TRBJ1-4, with D uncertain. The V end was cut by 3 bases, the J end by 4 bases, with 6 bases between. The CDR3 is 13 residues long. CDR1 and CDR2 (germline): MNHEY, SMNVEV (reference sequence).

CDR3 nucleotide sequence: TGTGCCAGCAAATCTAGCGTTGGGAGCTCCTACAATGAGCAGTTCTTC. Amino acid sequence: CASKSSVGSSYNEQFF. This chain links TRBV27 with TRBJ2-1; a weak D match, TRBD2 (6 bases). Germline assignment: CDR1 MNHEY and CDR2 SMNVEV (reference sequence). The CDR3 is 16 residues long. V shed 7 bases and J shed 0 bases, with 16 bases lying between them.